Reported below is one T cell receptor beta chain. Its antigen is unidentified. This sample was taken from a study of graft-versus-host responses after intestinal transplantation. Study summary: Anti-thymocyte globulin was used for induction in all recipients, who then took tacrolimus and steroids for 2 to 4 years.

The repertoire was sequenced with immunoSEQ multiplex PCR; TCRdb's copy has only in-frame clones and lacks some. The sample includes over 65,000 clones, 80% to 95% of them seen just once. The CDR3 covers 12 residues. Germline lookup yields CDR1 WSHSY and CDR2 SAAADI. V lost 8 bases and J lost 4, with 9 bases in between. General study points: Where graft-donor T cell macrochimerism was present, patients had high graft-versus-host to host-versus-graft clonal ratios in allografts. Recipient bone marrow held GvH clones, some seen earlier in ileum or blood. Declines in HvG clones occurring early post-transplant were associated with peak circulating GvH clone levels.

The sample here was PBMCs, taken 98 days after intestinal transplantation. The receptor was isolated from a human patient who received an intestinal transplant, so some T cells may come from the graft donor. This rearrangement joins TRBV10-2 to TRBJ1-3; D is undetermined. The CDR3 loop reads CASASPGNTIYF. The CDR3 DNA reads TGCGCCAGCGCGTCCCCAGGAAACACCATATATTTT.